Below, 5 T cell receptor beta chains from the same sample are listed, as sequenced in a study of blood T cell repertoires in COVID-19. Repertoires were generated with immunoSEQ multiplex PCR, while TCRdb's copy carries only in-frame clones and drops some. This sample carries some 200,000 clones, approximately 86% of them seen once, and the ten largest clones take less than 5.5%. Sequencing used PBMCs or T cells enriched from blood (not recorded which). These receptors were taken from a woman aged 55-69 years with acute COVID-19.

The chain links TRBV7-2 to TRBJ1-3; D perhaps matches TRBD1 (5 bases). This CDR3 has 17 residues. V lost 2 bases to trimming and J lost 0 bases, with 14 bases between them. The germline V gene encodes CDR1 SGHTA and CDR2 FQGNSA. CDR3 in DNA: TGTGCCAGCAGCTTATTCCCAGGGCTCATCTCTGGAAACACCATATATTTT. This sequence encodes CASSLFPGLISGNTIYF.

The chain has TRBV18 and TRBJ1-4, with D maybe TRBD1 (5 bases). This CDR3 has 13 amino acids. The ends were cut back, 6 bases at V and 8 bases at J, with 13 bases in the middle. The germline CDR1 and CDR2 sequences are KGHSH and LQKENI. The CDR3 loop reads CASSHWGEEKLFF. The CDR3 bases are TGTGCCAGCTCCCACTGGGGGGAGGAAAAACTGTTTTTT.

The chain carries TRBV6-5 and TRBJ2-1; 12 bases align to TRBD2. The CDR3 has 15 amino acids. With V trimmed by 6 bases and J by 7 bases, 7 bases remained unmatched. Germline loops: CDR1 MNHEY, CDR2 SVGAGI. The DNA of the CDR3 is TGTGCCAGCAGACCTCTAGCGGGGGGGAAAAATGAGCAGTTCTTC. It specifies CASRPLAGGKNEQFF.

J is TRBJ1-4 and V is TRBV27; D perhaps matches TRBD1 (5 bases). The CDR3 covers 12 residues. V lost 3 bases and J 8 bases, leaving 7 bases between the germline ends. The V gene's germline CDR1 is MNHEY and CDR2 SMNVEV (reference sequence). The CDR3 is CASSFGGEKLFF. The CDR3 DNA sequence: TGTGCCAGCAGTTTCGGGGGAGAAAAACTGTTTTTT.

V usage is TRBV9 and J usage is TRBJ2-1, with TRBD2 matching over 9 bases. From germline, CDR1 is SGDLS and CDR2 YYNGEE. CDR3 length: 18 residues. The junction had 7 bases not matched to a gene; V was cut back by 0 bases and J by 0 bases. CDR3 protein: CASSVVASGDSSYNEQFF. Here the CDR3 DNA reads TGTGCCAGCAGCGTAGTGGCTAGCGGGGATAGCTCCTACAATGAGCAGTTCTTC.